This T cell receptor beta chain originates from a study of OX40 agonist ivuxolimab in advanced cancers. General notes on the study: Ivuxolimab, which targeted the costimulatory receptor OX40 (CD134), was an agonistic, fully human IgG2 monoclonal antibody. The paper reports the monotherapy dose-escalation portion (N of about 47 patients) of the phase I ivuxolimab trial. Peripheral TCRbeta sequencing aimed to test whether ivuxolimab altered TCR sequence diversity and caused clonal T-cell expansion. Prior anti-PD-1, anti-PD-L1 or anti-CTLA-4 therapy was permitted, and 40% of dose-escalation patients had received checkpoint inhibitors. Partial responses occurred in three dose-escalation patients, of whom one had hepatocellular carcinoma and two had cutaneous melanoma. In the dose-escalation cohort, around four fifths of patients were male, and the mean age was 60 years with a range of roughly 20 to 79. Intravenous ivuxolimab was administered to patients every 2 weeks at six dose levels: 0.01, 0.1, 0.3, 1.5, 3 and 10 mg/kg. Of the roughly 50 dose-escalation patients, hepatocellular carcinoma was present in around 19, melanoma in about 15, renal cell carcinoma in 9 and head and neck cancer in 9.

Patients with autoimmune disease history or receiving systemic immunosuppression were excluded from the trial. Peripheral blood for TCR sequencing was collected from all dose cohorts at baseline, on cycle 4 day 1, and on cycle 7 day 1. Samples came from an open-label, multicenter, first-in-human phase I dose-escalation trial of ivuxolimab. Adults with locally advanced or metastatic melanoma, renal cell, hepatocellular, or head and neck squamous cell carcinoma were enrolled in the trial. Before TCR sequencing, CD4+ T cells and CD8+ T cells from peripheral blood were sorted into separate populations. Here is what the overall study found, with its caveats: Which antigens the clonally expanded peripheral T cells were specific for was not determined. Low levels of normalized T-cell clonal expansion were also seen in some patients who did not respond. In the 0.1-3.0 mg/kg groups, partial responders had among the lowest normalized peripheral clonal expansion, particularly in CD8+ T cells. After ivuxolimab, more expanded clones were found on average in CD8+ T cells than in CD4+ T cells. At doses of 0.1 to 3.0 mg/kg, clonal expansion of both CD4+ and CD8+ T cells in blood was seen between baseline and week 6.

Points on this clone: Its antigen is still unknown. It has no much larger one-base neighbor in the sample; base qualities were not kept.

To sequence the TCRbeta CDR3 region, genomic DNA was isolated from the sorted cells. The immunoSEQ Assay was used for sequencing of TCRbeta CDR3 regions. Imported from immuneACCESS, the table was reduced by TCRdb to in-frame sequences with V and J called. These copies leave out some clones; in studies compared against another copy, an unresolved V gene accounts for under half, and the cause of the remainder is not known. This sample is represented by fewer than 80,000 clones; approximately 85% of them were singletons. The biggest ten clones account for around 5.1% of the sample. From V the trimming removes 3 bases and from J it removes 9 bases, while the gene matches leave 7 bases of the junction unaccounted for. CDR1 and CDR2, per the germline V gene, are LGHNT and FRNRAP. Counted from cysteine to phenylalanine, this CDR3 has 14 amino acids. Only the CDR3 part of the read is kept: 42 bases, read in frame from the first base.

This clonotype originated in an adult with an advanced solid tumor such as melanoma, head and neck, liver or kidney cancer. Source: CD4+ or CD8+ T cells sorted from blood, taken in a trial of the OX40 agonist ivuxolimab. This sequence uses TRBV12-5 and TRBJ2-1, with 8 bases matching TRBD1. The sequence in DNA is TGTGCTAGTGGTTTCCGCCAGGGGGCGCGTGAGCAGTTCTTC. The resulting protein is CASGFRQGAREQFF. Here the CDR3 is joined to the reference TRBV12-5 and TRBJ2-1 genes, and the full variable domain is: DARVTQTPRHKVTEMGQEVTMRCQPILGHNTVFWYRQTMMQGLELLAYFRNRAPLDDSGMPKDRFSAEMPDATLATLKIQPSEPRDSAVYFCASGFRQGAREQFFGPGTRLTVL.